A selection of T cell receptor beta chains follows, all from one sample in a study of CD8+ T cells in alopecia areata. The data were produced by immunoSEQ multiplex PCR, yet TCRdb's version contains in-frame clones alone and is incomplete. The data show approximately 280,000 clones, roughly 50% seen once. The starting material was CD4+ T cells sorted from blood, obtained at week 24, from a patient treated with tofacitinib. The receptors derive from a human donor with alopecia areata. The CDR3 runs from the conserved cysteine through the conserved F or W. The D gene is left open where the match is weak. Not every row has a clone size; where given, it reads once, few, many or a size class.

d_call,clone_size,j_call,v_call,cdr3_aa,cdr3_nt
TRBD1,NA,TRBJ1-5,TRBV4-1,CASSQDLYRGYSNQPQHF,TGCGCCAGCAGCCAAGATCTGTACAGGGGTTATAGCAATCAGCCCCAGCATTTT
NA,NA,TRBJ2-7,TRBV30,CAWSQSPMGQYF,TGTGCCTGGAGTCAGAGCCCGATGGGGCAGTACTTC
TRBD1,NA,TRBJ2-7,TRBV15,CATSRDPYQGARYEQYF,TGTGCCACCAGCAGAGACCCATACCAGGGGGCGAGGTACGAGCAGTACTTC
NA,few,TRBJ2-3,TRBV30,CAWRAQTRTAQYF,TGTGCCTGGAGGGCCCAGACTAGGACAGCGCAGTATTTT
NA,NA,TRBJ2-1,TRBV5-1,CASSLAGNSYNEQFF,TGCGCCAGCAGCTTGGCTGGGAACTCCTACAATGAGCAGTTCTTC
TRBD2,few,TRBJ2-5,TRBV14,CASSLSGGTQYF,TGTGCCAGCAGCCTGTCGGGAGGGACCCAGTACTTC
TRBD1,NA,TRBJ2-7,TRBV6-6,CASSPGQGGEQYF,TGTGCCAGCAGCCCTGGACAGGGAGGCGAGCAGTACTTC
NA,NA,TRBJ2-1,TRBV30,CAWNEFSYEQFF,TGTGCCTGGAACGAGTTCAGTTATGAGCAGTTCTTC
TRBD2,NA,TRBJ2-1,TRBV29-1,CGASGGSGGYNEQFF,TGCGGGGCCTCAGGAGGAAGCGGGGGTTACAATGAGCAGTTCTTC
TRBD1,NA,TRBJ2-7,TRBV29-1,CSVDPTGGGSYEQYF,TGCAGCGTTGACCCGACAGGGGGCGGCTCCTACGAGCAGTACTTC
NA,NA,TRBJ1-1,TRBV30,CAWTSYRADEAFF,TGTGCCTGGACCTCCTACCGGGCCGATGAAGCTTTCTTT
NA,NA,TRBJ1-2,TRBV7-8,CASSQATGRGYGYTF,TGTGCCAGCAGCCAAGCTACCGGCAGAGGCTATGGCTACACCTTC
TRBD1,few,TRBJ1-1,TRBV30,CARRGQGDTEAFF,TGTGCCAGGAGGGGACAGGGGGACACTGAAGCTTTCTTT
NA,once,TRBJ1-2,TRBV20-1,CSAQTGYGYTF,TGCAGTGCTCAAACAGGGTATGGCTACACCTTC
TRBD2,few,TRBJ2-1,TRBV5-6,CASSSIAGGPLNEQFF,TGTGCCAGCAGCTCCATAGCGGGGGGGCCGCTCAATGAGCAGTTCTTC
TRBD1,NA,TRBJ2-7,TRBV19,CASKTRGRNEQYF,TGTGCCAGTAAGACGAGGGGGCGCAACGAGCAGTACTTC
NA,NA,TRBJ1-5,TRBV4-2,CASSQNPSGGNQPQHF,TGTGCCAGCAGCCAGAACCCGTCTGGTGGCAATCAGCCCCAGCATTTT
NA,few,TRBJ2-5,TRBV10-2,CASTPTGETQYF,TGCGCCAGCACCCCGACAGGAGAGACCCAGTACTTC
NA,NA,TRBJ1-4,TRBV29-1,CSVADHNEKLFF,TGCAGCGTTGCAGACCATAATGAAAAACTGTTTTTT
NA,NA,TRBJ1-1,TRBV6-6,CASRAGNTEAFF,TGTGCCAGCAGGGCCGGGAACACTGAAGCTTTCTTT
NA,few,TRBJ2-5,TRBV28,CASSFRLPETQYF,TGTGCCAGCAGTTTTCGACTACCCGAGACCCAGTACTTC
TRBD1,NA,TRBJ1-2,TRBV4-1,CASSQQTGTYGYTF,TGCGCCAGCAGCCAACAGACAGGGACCTATGGCTACACCTTC
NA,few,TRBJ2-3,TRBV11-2,CASSLVGRTADTQYF,TGTGCCAGCAGCTTAGTGGGCAGGACGGCCGATACGCAGTATTTT
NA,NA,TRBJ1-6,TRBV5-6,CASSLVQVRSPLHF,TGTGCCAGCAGCCTTGTGCAGGTCCGGTCACCCCTCCACTTT
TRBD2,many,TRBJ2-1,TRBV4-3,CASSQELLAGGSREQFF,TGCGCCAGCAGCCAAGAACTCCTAGCGGGGGGATCGAGAGAGCAGTTCTTC
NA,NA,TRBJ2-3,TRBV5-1,CASSLVTSTDTQYF,TGCGCCAGCAGCTTGGTCACCTCCACAGATACGCAGTATTTT
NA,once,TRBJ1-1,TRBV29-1,CSVVGIMNTEAFF,TGCAGCGTTGTAGGGATCATGAACACTGAAGCTTTCTTT
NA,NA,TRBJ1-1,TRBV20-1,CSARRDGEAFF,TGCAGTGCTCGGAGGGACGGTGAAGCTTTCTTT
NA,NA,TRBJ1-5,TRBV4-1,CASSQQGDQPQHF,TGCGCCAGCAGCCAACAGGGAGACCAGCCCCAGCATTTT
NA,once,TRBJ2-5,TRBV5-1,CASTGSQETQYF,TGCGCCAGCACGGGGTCCCAAGAGACCCAGTACTTC
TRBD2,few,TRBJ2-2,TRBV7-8,CASRPGLAGGRITGELFF,TGTGCCAGCAGACCGGGACTAGCGGGGGGGCGGATCACCGGGGAGCTGTTTTTT
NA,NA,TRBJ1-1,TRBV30,CAWGGTEAFF,TGTGCCTGGGGAGGGACTGAAGCTTTCTTT
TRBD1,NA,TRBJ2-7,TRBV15,CATSSYRDRTYEQYF,TGTGCCACCAGCAGTTACCGGGACAGGACCTACGAGCAGTACTTC
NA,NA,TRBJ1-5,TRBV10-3,CAISGPNQPQHF,TGTGCCATCAGTGGACCAAATCAGCCCCAGCATTTT
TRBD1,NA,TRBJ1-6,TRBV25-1,CASSATGQYNSPLHF,TGTGCCAGCAGTGCGACGGGACAGTATAATTCACCCCTCCACTTT
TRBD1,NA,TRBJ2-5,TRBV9,CASSARNRGQETQYF,TGTGCCAGCAGCGCTCGGAACAGGGGCCAAGAGACCCAGTACTTC
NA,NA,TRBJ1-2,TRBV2,CATPQEYTNYGYTF,TGTGCCACCCCCCAGGAGTACACTAACTATGGCTACACCTTC
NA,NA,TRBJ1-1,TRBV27,CASSLDRRYTEAFF,TGTGCCAGCAGTTTAGACAGAAGGTACACTGAAGCTTTCTTT
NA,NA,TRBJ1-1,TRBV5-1,CASSVRQGAGAEAFF,TGCGCCAGCAGCGTTCGTCAGGGTGCCGGGGCTGAAGCTTTCTTT
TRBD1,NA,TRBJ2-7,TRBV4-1,CASSQGDRQSPFYEQYF,TGCGCCAGCAGCCAAGGGGACAGACAATCTCCATTCTACGAGCAGTACTTC
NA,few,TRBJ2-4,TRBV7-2,CASSSGQKNIQYF,TGTGCCAGCAGCTCGGGGCAGAAAAACATTCAGTACTTC
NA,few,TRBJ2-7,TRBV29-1,CSVDGTAEGYEQYF,TGCAGCGTCGACGGGACAGCGGAGGGGTACGAGCAGTACTTC
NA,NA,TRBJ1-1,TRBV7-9,CASSLRELEAFF,TGTGCCAGCAGCTTACGGGAGTTGGAAGCTTTCTTT
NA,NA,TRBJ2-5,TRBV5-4,CASRRPGPQETQYF,TGTGCCAGCAGGAGGCCGGGACCGCAAGAGACCCAGTACTTC
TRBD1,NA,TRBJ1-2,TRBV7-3,CASSLTRDREYTF,TGTGCCAGCAGCCTCACCCGGGACAGGGAATACACCTTC
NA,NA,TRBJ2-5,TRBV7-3,CASRLEETQYF,TGTGCCAGCAGGTTAGAGGAGACCCAGTACTTC
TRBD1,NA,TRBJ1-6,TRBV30,CAWGDRDRTNSPLHF,TGTGCCTGGGGAGATAGGGACAGGACGAATTCACCCCTCCACTTT
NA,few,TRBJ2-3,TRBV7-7,CASSPTGPDTQYF,TGTGCTAGCAGCCCGACAGGCCCCGATACGCAGTATTTT
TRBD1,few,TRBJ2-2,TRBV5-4,CASSRQGLDTGELFF,TGTGCCAGCAGCCGACAGGGGCTGGACACCGGGGAGCTGTTTTTT
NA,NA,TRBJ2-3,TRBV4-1,CASSLMGSQTPDTQYF,TGCGCCAGCAGCTTGATGGGCTCGCAGACCCCAGATACGCAGTATTTT
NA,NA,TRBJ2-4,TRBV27,CASSPQRWGAEAKNIQYF,TGTGCCAGCAGTCCACAGCGGTGGGGGGCCGAAGCCAAAAACATTCAGTACTTC
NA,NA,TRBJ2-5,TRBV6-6,CASFQLGGQETQYF,TGTGCCAGCTTCCAATTGGGGGGCCAAGAGACCCAGTACTTC
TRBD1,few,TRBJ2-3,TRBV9,CASSVGSGQGDTQYF,TGTGCCAGCAGCGTAGGTTCCGGACAGGGAGATACGCAGTATTTT
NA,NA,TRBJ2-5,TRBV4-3,CASSQGTGTQYF,TGCGCCAGCAGCCAAGGGACGGGGACCCAGTACTTC
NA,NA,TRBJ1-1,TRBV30,CAWLQLLNTEAFF,TGTGCCTGGCTACAGCTACTGAACACTGAAGCTTTCTTT
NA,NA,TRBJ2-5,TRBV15,CATSRDRGGLQETQYF,TGTGCCACCAGCAGAGATAGAGGGGGGCTCCAAGAGACCCAGTACTTC
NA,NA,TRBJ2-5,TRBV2,CASNGHLQETQYF,TGTGCCAGCAATGGACACCTCCAAGAGACCCAGTACTTC
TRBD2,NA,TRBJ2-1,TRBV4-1,CASSQVGGFEQFF,TGCGCCAGCAGCCAAGTCGGGGGGTTTGAGCAGTTCTTC
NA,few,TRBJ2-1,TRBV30,CAWSRTTWRDEQFF,TGTGCCTGGAGTCGAACTACATGGCGAGATGAGCAGTTCTTC
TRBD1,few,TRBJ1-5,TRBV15,CATSGGTGEQPQHF,TGTGCCACCAGCGGGGGGACAGGGGAACAGCCCCAGCATTTT